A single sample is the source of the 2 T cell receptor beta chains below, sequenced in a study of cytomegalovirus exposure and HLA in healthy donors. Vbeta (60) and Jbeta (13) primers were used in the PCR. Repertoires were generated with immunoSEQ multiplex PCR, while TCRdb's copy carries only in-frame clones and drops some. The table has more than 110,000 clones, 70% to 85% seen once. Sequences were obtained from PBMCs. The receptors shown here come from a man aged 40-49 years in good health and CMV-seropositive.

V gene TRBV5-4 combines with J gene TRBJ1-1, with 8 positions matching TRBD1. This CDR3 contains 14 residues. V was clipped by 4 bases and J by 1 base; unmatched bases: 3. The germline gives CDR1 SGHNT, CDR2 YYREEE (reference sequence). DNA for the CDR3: TGTGCCAGCAGCCCACAGGGGGGGAACACTGAAGCTTTCTTT. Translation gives CASSPQGGNTEAFF.

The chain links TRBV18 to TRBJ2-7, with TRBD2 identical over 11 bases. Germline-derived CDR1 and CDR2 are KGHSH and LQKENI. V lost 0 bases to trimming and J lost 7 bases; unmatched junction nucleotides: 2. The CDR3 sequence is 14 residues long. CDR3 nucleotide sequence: TGTGCCAGCTCACCACCCTCTAGCGGGAGGGAGCAGTACTTC. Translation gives CASSPPSSGREQYF.